These T cell receptor beta chains were read from a single sample in a study of post-analysis software for immune sequencing data. Using its own MiXCR run on the PCR reads, TCRdb lists one record per CDR3 protein. The table lists some 240,000 distinct CDR3 sequences, 36% of them singletons. Specimen: blood. These receptors originate from a girl aged 5 to 17 with multiple sclerosis. CDR3s include the opening cysteine and the closing phenylalanine or tryptophan. D genes are given only for firm matches. A row's size may be missing; if present it is once, few, many or a size class.

D,J,size,V,CDR3,DNA
.,TRBJ1-1,.,TRBV12-3/TRBV12-4,CASSFQSGGTEAFF,TGTGCCAGCAGTTTTCAAAGTGGGGGGACTGAAGCTTTCTTT
.,TRBJ1-5,.,TRBV27,CASNQAAGRQPQHF,TGTGCCAGCAATCAGGCCGCGGGCCGCCAGCCCCAGCATTTT
.,TRBJ1-1,many,TRBV5-1,CASSPFWGSDTETFF,TGCGCCAGCAGCCCATTCTGGGGCAGCGACACTGAAACTTTCTTT
.,TRBJ2-2,many,TRBV29-1,CSLREVSGELFF,TGCAGCCTCAGGGAAGTTTCCGGGGAGCTGTTTTTT
TRBD1,TRBJ1-2,few,TRBV13,CASSGQDPQGGYTF,TGTGCCAGCAGCGGACAGGACCCGCAGGGTGGCTACACCTTC
TRBD2,TRBJ2-1,.,TRBV5-1,CASREPGLARDEQFF,TGCGCCAGCAGGGAACCGGGACTAGCGCGGGATGAGCAGTTCTTC
.,TRBJ2-7,many,TRBV6-1,CASTSAGEQYF,TGTGCCAGCACAAGCGCTGGCGAGCAGTACTTC
.,TRBJ1-5,many,TRBV12-3/TRBV12-4,CASRGDTSNQPQHF,TGTGCCAGCAGAGGGGACACTAGCAATCAGCCCCAGCATTTT
TRBD2,TRBJ2-1,.,TRBV27,CASGAGGKANEQFF,TGTGCCAGCGGAGCGGGGGGCAAGGCCAATGAGCAGTTCTTC
.,TRBJ1-1,.,TRBV20-1,CSARGLTVIAFF,TGCAGTGCTAGAGGTCTGACCGTAATAGCTTTCTTT
.,TRBJ2-3,.,TRBV6-6,CASEGYSTDTQYF,TGTGCCAGCGAGGGGTACAGCACAGATACGCAGTATTTT
TRBD1,TRBJ1-1,once,TRBV7-3,CASGLDRETEAFF,TGTGCCAGCGGACTCGACAGGGAAACTGAAGCTTTCTTT
.,TRBJ1-5,many,TRBV27,CASSPQGSDWGYSRNQPQHF,TGTGCCAGCAGTCCCCAGGGTTCGGATTGGGGCTATTCCAGGAATCAGCCCCAGCATTTT
.,TRBJ2-3,.,TRBV3-1,CASSQAVAGLADTQYF,TGTGCCAGCAGCCAAGCCGTGGCGGGATTGGCAGATACGCAGTATTTT
TRBD1,TRBJ2-2,few,TRBV6-5,CASSPRGQGIGELFF,TGTGCCAGCAGCCCTCGAGGACAGGGGATCGGGGAGCTGTTTTTT
TRBD1,TRBJ1-2,.,TRBV7-8,CASSNRDRRGGYTF,TGTGCCAGCAGCAACCGGGACAGAAGAGGGGGCTACACCTTC
TRBD2,TRBJ2-1,many,TRBV3-1,CASSLNPLAGSYNEQFF,TGTGCCAGCAGCCTAAACCCGCTAGCGGGGTCCTACAATGAGCAGTTCTTC
.,TRBJ1-2,many,TRBV20-1,CSAPPGGPTNYGYTF,TGCAGTGCTCCGCCCGGGGGACCTACTAACTATGGCTACACCTTC
TRBD2,TRBJ2-2,few,TRBV11-2,CASSMIAGVAGELFF,TGTGCCAGCAGCATGATAGCGGGAGTTGCCGGGGAGCTGTTTTTT
TRBD2,TRBJ2-3,.,TRBV4-2,CASSQERVGAAGGLTDTQYF,TGTGCCAGCAGCCAAGAAAGGGTCGGGGCAGCGGGGGGGCTCACAGATACGCAGTATTTT
.,TRBJ1-1,.,TRBV24-1,CATRDPRWAEAFF,TGTGCCACCAGGGATCCTCGGTGGGCTGAAGCTTTCTTT
.,TRBJ1-1,many,TRBV12-3/TRBV12-4,CASSPQGFVEAFF,TGTGCCAGTTCCCCCCAGGGGTTCGTTGAAGCTTTCTTT